The next 16 T cell receptor beta chains were all read from a single sample in a study of shared clonotypes between healthy human individuals (dated by TCRdb to 2020 to 2022). The library came from the immunoSEQ multiplex PCR assay. TCRdb retrieved this table from immuneACCESS and kept in-frame rearrangements only. Not all clones are present; in checked studies, unresolved V genes account for under half, and no reason is known for the remainder. The sample table records about half a million clones; 70% to 80% of these occur just once. Jointly, the top ten make up around 11% of the sample. Sequenced input: PBMCs. These receptor sequences come from a woman between 35 and 50 years old in good health. Some clones in this sample may be carry-over from other donors' samples.

This chain links TRBV7-6 with TRBJ2-1; no reliable D call. Germline V gene lookup returns CDR1 SGHVS and CDR2 FNYEAQ. Between the trimmed V and J ends, which lost 2 bases and 8 bases, there was a span of 10 bases. The CDR3 consists of 13 residues. Here the CDR3 DNA reads TGTGCCAGCAGCTTAAACCACGGCGATGAGCAGTTCTTC. It codes for CASSLNHGDEQFF.

The rearrangement joins TRBV5-4 to TRBJ1-1; D is perhaps TRBD1 (6 bases). This CDR3 is 16 amino acids long. Germline CDR1 and CDR2: SGHNT and YYREEE (reference sequence). V was pared by 2 bases and J by 2 bases, with 16 bases between. This CDR3 reads CASSLGAGRGNTEAFF. DNA for the CDR3: TGTGCCAGCAGCTTAGGGGCCGGCAGGGGAAACACTGAAGCTTTCTTT.

The gene calls are TRBV2 and TRBJ2-1, with a weak D call TRBD2 (6 bases). Trimming left V 8 bases short and J 9 bases short, with 17 bases between. The CDR3 runs 13 residues. From germline, CDR1 is SNHLY and CDR2 FYNNEI. CDR3 DNA sequence: TGTGCCAGCTGCCGGGAGCACATCGGTGAGCAGTTCTTC. This translates into CASCREHIGEQFF.

This sequence joins TRBV7-9 and TRBJ2-6; D is uncertain. Trimming stripped 2 bases from V and 0 bases from J, with 5 bases between. This CDR3 comprises 15 residues. CDR1 and CDR2 (germline): SEHNR, FQNEAQ (reference sequence). The CDR3 loop reads CASSLIASGANVLTF. The CDR3 DNA sequence: TGTGCCAGCAGCTTAATTGCCTCTGGGGCCAACGTCCTGACTTTC.

Concerning this clone: A much larger clone differs by one base, so this may be a read error. The rearrangement joins TRBV4-1 to TRBJ2-1; the match to TRBD2 covers 9 bases. The V gene's germline CDR1 is MGHRA and CDR2 YSYEKL. The CDR3 is 19 residues long. CDR3 bases: TGCGCCAGCAGCCTCAGTAGATCTAGCGGGAACCAAAGATACAATGTGCAGTTCTTC. Its translation: CASSLSRSSGNQRYNVQFF.

CDR3 sequence: CASSPPVGSGMLSYNEQFF. For the CDR3, the DNA is TGTGCCAGCAGTCCCCCCGTCGGTAGCGGGATGCTCTCCTACAATGAGCAGTTCTTC. This chain uses TRBV28 with TRBJ2-1; 8 bases agree with TRBD2. The V segment lost 5 bases and the J segment 0 bases; nucleotides outside the gene matches: 15. Per germline, CDR1 MDHEN and CDR2 SYDVKM. This CDR3 is 19 amino acids long.

V and J are TRBV30 and TRBJ2-5; TRBD1 is a possible D gene (5 bases). V lost 0 bases, J lost 7 bases, and 18 bases lay in between. CDR3 size: 15 residues. CDR1 and CDR2 (germline): GTSNPN, SVGIG (reference sequence). CDR3 bases: TGTGCCTGGAGTGTACTCAGTCAGGGCTTAGGGACCCAGTACTTC. Translating gives CAWSVLSQGLGTQYF. Full variable domain (missing parts from reference TRBV30 and TRBJ2-5): SQTIHQWPATLVQPVGSPLSLECTVEGTSNPNLYWYRQAAGRGLQLLFYSVGIGQISSEVPQNLSASRPQDRQFILSSKKLLLSDSGFYLCAWSVLSQGLGTQYFGPGTRLLVL.

The chain employs TRBV7-6 and TRBJ2-3; 7 bases fit TRBD2. CDR1 is SGHVS and CDR2 is FNYEAQ in the germline V gene. After removal of 5 bases from V and 1 base from J, the junction contained 3 bases not matched to a gene. This CDR3 has 14 amino acids. The CDR3 region has the DNA TGTGCCAGCAGCCCCCGGGGGGGCACAGATACGCAGTATTTT. Its translation is CASSPRGGTDTQYF.

About this clone itself: A much larger clonotype is one base distant, so this may be a read error. Other DNA sequences in the same sample also yield this CDR3. The genes are TRBV7-3 and TRBJ2-2; D is unclear. Germline assignment: CDR1 SGHTA and CDR2 FQGTGA. This CDR3 region has 15 residues. The CDR3 spells CASSPVAENTGELFF. The CDR3 DNA reads as TGTGCCAGCAGCCCCGTGGCAGAGAACACTGGGGAGCTGTTTTTT.

The V gene is TRBV28, the J gene TRBJ2-5; D gene uncertain. This CDR3 has 15 residues. The germline V and J ends were trimmed by 3 bases and 2 bases, with 13 bases remaining between them. CDR1 is MDHEN, CDR2 SYDVKM, per germline. The CDR3 protein is CASSFIRAGQETQYF. CDR3 DNA sequence: TGTGCCAGCAGTTTTATAAGGGCCGGACAAGAGACCCAGTACTTC.

The rearrangement uses TRBV7-6 and TRBJ1-2; 7 nucleotides match TRBD1. This CDR3 is built from 15 residues. V trimming: 5 bases; J trimming: 5 bases; junction bases outside the gene matches: 11. Germline loops: CDR1 SGHVS, CDR2 FNYEAQ. The CDR3 bases are TGTGCCAGCAGCCCGGGGGGACAGCTACGTTATGGCTACACCTTC. Protein sequence: CASSPGGQLRYGYTF.

This chain links TRBV27 with TRBJ2-1, with D unresolved. The CDR3 loop spans 12 amino acids. The V gene's germline CDR1 is MNHEY and CDR2 SMNVEV (reference sequence). V lost 5 bases, J lost 6 bases, and 8 bases lay in between. The CDR3 DNA follows: TGTGCCAGCAGTAATAGCCTCAATGAGCAGTTCTTC. Translating it yields CASSNSLNEQFF.

The chain couples TRBV6-5 to TRBJ2-7, with 8 positions matching TRBD1. This CDR3 spans 14 amino acids. V lost 6 bases to trimming and J lost 6 bases; unmatched junction nucleotides: 10. The germline V gene has CDR1 MNHEY and CDR2 SVGAGI. This CDR3 reads CASSRQDRATEQYF. Here the CDR3 DNA reads TGTGCCAGCAGCCGCCAGGACAGGGCCACCGAGCAGTACTTC.

The chain recombines TRBV15 with TRBJ1-5; D is undetermined. Germline V gives CDR1 LNHNV, CDR2 YYDKDF (reference sequence). The V and J ends lost 6 bases and 0 bases respectively, with 9 bases between them. The CDR3 contains 14 residues. The CDR3 sequence is CATRVVDSNQPQHF. The CDR3 bases are TGTGCCACCAGGGTGGTGGATAGCAATCAGCCCCAGCATTTT.

The chain is built from TRBV6-8 and TRBJ2-7, with TRBD1 matching 7 bases. The CDR3 loop spans 17 amino acids. The germline V gene encodes CDR1 MNHGY and CDR2 SAAAGT. V lost 2 bases, J lost 3 bases, and 13 bases stayed unmatched. In nucleotides, the CDR3 is TGTGCCAGCAGTTACCCTAAGGGGGACAGAATTGTCTACGAGCAGTACTTC. It encodes CASSYPKGDRIVYEQYF.

The gene calls are TRBV6-1 and TRBJ2-7; no definite D call. This CDR3 spans 12 amino acids. Trimming shortened V by 3 bases and J by 4 bases, and 7 bases separated the two germline ends. Per germline, CDR1 MNHNS and CDR2 SASEGT. CDR3 DNA: TGTGCCAGCAGTGACAGAAAATACGAGCAGTACTTC. This translates into CASSDRKYEQYF.